Listed below are T cell receptor beta chains from one sample, sequenced in a study of circulating CD8 cells and anti-PD-1 response in melanoma. Each CDR3 protein is one row after TCRdb ran MiXCR on the reads. The table has around 410 distinct CDR3 sequences, roughly 10% seen once. The specimen comprised CD8+ T cells from PBMCs, sampled at baseline or after one month of anti-PD-1 therapy (not recorded which). These receptors all stem from a human donor with melanoma. Both conserved end residues are part of each CDR3. D genes are given only for firm matches. Expanded clones are given a class, and other clones once, few, many or no size at all.

TRBJ1-2	NA	TRBV5-5	NA	TGTGCCAGCAGCCCCGATACAAGGAACTATGGCTACACCTTC	CASSPDTRNYGYTF
TRBJ2-1	large	TRBV27	TRBD2	TGTGCCAGCAGTGCCACTAGCGGGAGAGAGCAGTTCTTC	CASSATSGREQFF
TRBJ2-7	large	TRBV28	TRBD1	TGTGCCAGCCGTCCGGGACAGGGGACATACGAGCAGTACTTC	CASRPGQGTYEQYF
TRBJ2-3	medium-sized	TRBV20-1	NA	TGCAGTGCTAGAGATGGGGCAGGGTCGGGTCCAGATACGCAGTATTTT	CSARDGAGSGPDTQYF
TRBJ2-7	medium-sized	TRBV27	NA	TGTGCCAGCAGACCGATTTGGGATGGCCACGAGCAGTACTTC	CASRPIWDGHEQYF
TRBJ1-2	large	TRBV4-1	TRBD1	TGCGCCAGCAGCCAATTCTTGCAGGGGGGGTATGGCTACACCTTC	CASSQFLQGGYGYTF
TRBJ2-5	large	TRBV25-1	TRBD1	TGTGCCAGCAGTGACCCCTGGACAGGGTGGGTGGAGACCCAGTACTTC	CASSDPWTGWVETQYF
TRBJ2-2	medium-sized	TRBV4-3	NA	TGCGCCAGCAGCCAGGTTGATGGCGCGAGCACCGGGGAGCTGTTTTTT	CASSQVDGASTGELFF
TRBJ1-1	large	TRBV27	NA	TGTGCCAGCCGACCACCGGGGATCACTGAAGCTTTCTTT	CASRPPGITEAFF
TRBJ2-7	large	TRBV5-6	NA	TGTGCCAGCAGCTGGACAGCCTACGAGCAGTACTTC	CASSWTAYEQYF
TRBJ2-7	NA	TRBV27	NA	TGTGCCAGCAGTTCCAGGGGCTACGAGCAGTACTTC	CASSSRGYEQYF
TRBJ2-5	few	TRBV28	TRBD2	TGTGCCAGCACCAGCGGGAGGGAGACCCAGTACTTC	CASTSGRETQYF
TRBJ2-1	medium-sized	TRBV2	NA	TGTGCCAGCAGTGCGTCGGGGCCTAATGAGCAGTTCTTC	CASSASGPNEQFF
TRBJ1-6	large	TRBV27	NA	TGTGCCAGCAGTTTGGGTCCAGCCTCTTCCCTCCACTTT	CASSLGPASSLHF
TRBJ2-7	medium-sized	TRBV28	TRBD2	TGTGCCAGCAGCTCGACAAAGTCATCGACTAGCGGGAGCCCTTACGAGCAGTACTTC	CASSSTKSSTSGSPYEQYF
TRBJ1-1	large	TRBV27	NA	TGTGCCAGCAGGTCTGGACAGACAAACACTGAAGCTTTCTTT	CASRSGQTNTEAFF
TRBJ2-3	medium-sized	TRBV2	TRBD2	TGTGCCAGCCGGGGACTAGCGGACCTCAGGGATACGCAGTATTTT	CASRGLADLRDTQYF
TRBJ2-7	medium-sized	TRBV27	NA	TGTGCCAGCAGTTTTGGCGTCAGCCCCTACGAGCAGTACTTC	CASSFGVSPYEQYF
TRBJ2-7	NA	TRBV19	NA	TGTGCCAGTAGTATGGGACACGGACCCTACGAGCAGTACTTC	CASSMGHGPYEQYF
TRBJ2-1	medium-sized	TRBV29-1	TRBD1	TGCAGCGCTGACAGGGGCCTGGGGGACAATGAGCAGTTCTTC	CSADRGLGDNEQFF
TRBJ2-5	medium-sized	TRBV29-1	TRBD1	TGCAGCGTTTTCGACAGGGGGCGTGAAGAGACCCAGTACTTC	CSVFDRGREETQYF
TRBJ2-1	large	TRBV24-1	NA	TGTGCCACCAGTGATTTGGGGACTTCGACCGGGAATGAGCAGTTCTTC	CATSDLGTSTGNEQFF
TRBJ2-3	large	TRBV5-4	NA	TGTGCCAGCAGCCCCTTATTCGGCAGGGAACCAGATACGCAGTATTTT	CASSPLFGREPDTQYF
TRBJ2-1	NA	TRBV14	NA	TGTGCCAGCAGCCAGGGGACCCCGAGCTCCTACAATGAGCAGTTCTTC	CASSQGTPSSYNEQFF
TRBJ2-7	large	TRBV6-5	TRBD2	TGTGCCAGCAGTTACTCCCTTACTAGCGGCTACGAGCAGTACTTC	CASSYSLTSGYEQYF
TRBJ2-7	large	TRBV19	NA	TGTGCCAGTAGTATAGATACTGGGACGACGGGCTACGAGCAGTACTTC	CASSIDTGTTGYEQYF
TRBJ1-2	medium-sized	TRBV10-3	NA	TGTGCCATCAGTGGGGCAAGTGGACGCTATGGCTACACCTTC	CAISGASGRYGYTF
TRBJ1-5	large	TRBV7-6	NA	TGTGCCAGCAGCCCCCAACCCAATCAGCCCCAGCATTTT	CASSPQPNQPQHF
TRBJ2-3	large	TRBV7-2	TRBD2	TGTGCCAGCAGCTTAGGACTAGCGGGGATCACAGATACGCAGTATTTT	CASSLGLAGITDTQYF
TRBJ2-7	large	TRBV28	NA	TGTGCCAGCAGTTTTGGGCCAGGGGACTACTACGAGCAGTACTTC	CASSFGPGDYYEQYF
TRBJ2-7	large	TRBV28	NA	TGTGCCAGCAGTTCGGACATCTTCTACGAGCAGTACTTC	CASSSDIFYEQYF
TRBJ2-7	large	TRBV7-2	NA	TGTGCCAGCAGCTTAGTGACAGACTACGAGCAGTACTTC	CASSLVTDYEQYF
TRBJ2-7	NA	TRBV9	NA	TGTGCCAGCAGCGCGGGATTCCCGGACGAGCAGTACTTC	CASSAGFPDEQYF